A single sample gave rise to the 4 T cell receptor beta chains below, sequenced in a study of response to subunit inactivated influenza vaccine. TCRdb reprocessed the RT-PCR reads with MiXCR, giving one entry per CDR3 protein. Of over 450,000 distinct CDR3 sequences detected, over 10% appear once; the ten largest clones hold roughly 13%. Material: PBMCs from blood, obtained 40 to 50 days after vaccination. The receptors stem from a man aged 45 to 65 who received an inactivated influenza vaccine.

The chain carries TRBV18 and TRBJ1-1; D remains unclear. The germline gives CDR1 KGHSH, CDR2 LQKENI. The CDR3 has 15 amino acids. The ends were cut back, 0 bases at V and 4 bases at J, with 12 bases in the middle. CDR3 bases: TGTGCCAGCTCACCACCAATTGGGAGTGGCACTGAAGCTTTCTTT. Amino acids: CASSPPIGSGTEAFF.

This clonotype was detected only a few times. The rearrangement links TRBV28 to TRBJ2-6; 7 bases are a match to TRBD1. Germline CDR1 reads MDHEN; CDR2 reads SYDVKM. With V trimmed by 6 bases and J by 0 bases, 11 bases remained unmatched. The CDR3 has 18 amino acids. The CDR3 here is CASRITGTALSGANVLTF. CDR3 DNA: TGTGCCAGCAGAATAACCGGGACAGCCCTCTCTGGGGCCAACGTCCTGACTTTC.

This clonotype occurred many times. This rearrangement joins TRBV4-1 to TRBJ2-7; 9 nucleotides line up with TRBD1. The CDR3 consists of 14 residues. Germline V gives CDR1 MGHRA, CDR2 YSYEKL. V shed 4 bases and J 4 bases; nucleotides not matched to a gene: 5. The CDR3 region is CASSRPGQGYEQYF. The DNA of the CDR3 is TGCGCCAGCAGCCGACCGGGACAGGGTTACGAGCAGTACTTC.

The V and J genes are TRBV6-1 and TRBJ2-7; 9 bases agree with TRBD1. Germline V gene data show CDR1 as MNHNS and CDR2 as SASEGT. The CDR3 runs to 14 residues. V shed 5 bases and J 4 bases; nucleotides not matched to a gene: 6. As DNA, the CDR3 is TGTGCCAGCAGTCGTGGACAGGGGATTTACGAGCAGTACTTC. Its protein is CASSRGQGIYEQYF.